These 26 T cell receptor beta chains were all obtained from the same sample, sequenced in a study of blood T cell repertoires in COVID-19. Here immunoSEQ multiplex PCR was the method, and the copy in TCRdb shows in-frame clones only, minus some. Among roughly 180,000 clones listed, more than 75% were seen once. The sample consisted of peripheral blood. These receptors all stem from a woman between 45 and 60 years old with active or convalescent COVID-19.

The chain has TRBV7-9 and TRBJ2-7; 9 nucleotides line up with TRBD1. The germline V gene has CDR1 SEHNR and CDR2 FQNEAQ (reference sequence). The CDR3 has 14 amino acids. V shed 4 bases, J shed 3 bases, and the junction held 4 bases outside the gene matches. The CDR3 DNA reads TGTGCCAGCAGCTCTACGACAGGGGGCTACGAGCAGTACTTC. It translates to CASSSTTGGYEQYF.

The CDR3 DNA reads as TGTGCCAGCAGCTTAGCGCGGCGGCGCACAGATACGCAGTATTTT. Its protein is CASSLARRRTDTQYF. The V call is TRBV7-9, the J call TRBJ2-3; D is unclear. This CDR3 is 15 amino acids long. Germline CDR1 SEHNR, CDR2 FQNEAQ (reference sequence). Trimming cost V 0 bases and J 1 base, with 8 bases left between them. The variable domain in full, with the rest retrieved from reference TRBV7-9 and TRBJ2-3, is DTGVSQNPRHKITKRGQNVTFRCDPISEHNRLYWYRQTLGQGPEFLTYFQNEAQLEKSRLLSDRFSAERPKGSFSTLEIQRTEQGDSAMYLCASSLARRRTDTQYFGPGTRLTVL.

This clone showed up just a few times. The CDR3 is CASSYSYGIYGYTF. As DNA, the CDR3 is TGTGCCAGCAGTTACTCGTACGGGATATATGGCTACACCTTC. The chain recombines TRBV6-5 with TRBJ1-2; no clear D. Germline CDR1 reads MNHEY; CDR2 reads SVGAGI. Deletions cut 0 bases from V and 5 bases from J, with 10 bases between. This CDR3 comprises 14 residues.

The chain employs TRBV7-9 and TRBJ2-7; no definite D call. Germline CDR1 is SEHNR and CDR2 is FQNEAQ (reference sequence). The CDR3 extends over 12 amino acids. V lost 5 bases to trimming and J lost 3 bases, with 8 bases between them. CDR3 in amino acids: CASSPLNYEQYF. CDR3 bases: TGTGCCAGCAGCCCCTTAAACTACGAGCAGTACTTC.

The chain carries TRBV9 and TRBJ1-1; 10 bases are shared with TRBD1. This CDR3 has 17 amino acids. V lost 2 bases, J lost 1 base, and 8 bases stayed unmatched. Germline V gene data show CDR1 as SGDLS and CDR2 as YYNGEE. Here the CDR3 reads CASSVGTGARPNTEAFF. The CDR3 DNA is TGTGCCAGCAGCGTCGGGACAGGGGCGAGACCGAACACTGAAGCTTTCTTT. Looking up the rest from reference TRBV9 and TRBJ1-1 gives the full variable domain: DSGVTQTPKHLITATGQRVTLRCSPRSGDLSVYWYQQSLDQGLQFLIQYYNGEERAKGNILERFSAQQFPDLHSELNLSSLELGDSALYFCASSVGTGARPNTEAFFGQGTRLTVV.

Only one count was recorded for this clone. J is TRBJ2-3 and V is TRBV5-4, with TRBD2 matching over 8 bases. Germline-derived CDR1 and CDR2 are SGHNT and YYREEE (reference sequence). This CDR3 has 16 amino acids. V shed 3 bases, J shed 2 bases, and the junction held 8 bases outside the gene matches. The CDR3 DNA reads TGTGCCAGCAGCTCCGGACTAGCCGGTTTCACAGATACGCAGTATTTT. Amino acids: CASSSGLAGFTDTQYF. The full variable domain, in which reference TRBV5-4 and TRBJ2-3 provide the parts outside the CDR3, is ETGVTQSPTHLIKTRGQQVTLRCSSQSGHNTVSWYQQALGQGPQFIFQYYREEENGRGNFPPRFSGLQFPNYSSELNVNALELDDSALYLCASSSGLAGFTDTQYFGPGTRLTVL.

J is TRBJ1-5 and V is TRBV18, with TRBD1 matching 7 bases. Germline CDR1 KGHSH, CDR2 LQKENI. Trimming cost V 1 base and J 2 bases; bases outside gene matches: 5. The CDR3 loop spans 16 amino acids. This CDR3 reads CASSPLGQARNQPQHF. The CDR3 DNA reads TGTGCCAGCTCACCACTAGGACAGGCCCGCAATCAGCCCCAGCATTTT.

The rearrangement links TRBV5-1 to TRBJ2-5; 7 bases align to TRBD1. Losses at the gene ends were 3 bases for V and 4 bases for J; bases not matched to a gene: 9. The CDR3 extends over 15 amino acids. CDR1 and CDR2 (germline): SGHRS, YFSETQ. CDR3 in DNA: TGCGCCAGCAGCTCCGGACAGGAGGCCAGAGAGACCCAGTACTTC. Translating gives CASSSGQEARETQYF.

This rearrangement joins TRBV2 to TRBJ1-2; 9 bases are shared with TRBD1. Germline CDR1 SNHLY, CDR2 FYNNEI. V dropped 5 bases and J dropped 7; count of bases not matched to a gene: 5. The CDR3 sequence is 13 residues long. CDR3 nucleotide sequence: TGTGCCAGCAGTAGGACAGGGGACCTTGGCTACACCTTC. It is translated as CASSRTGDLGYTF.

The chain couples TRBV5-5 to TRBJ1-5; D is unclear. Germline values: CDR1 SGHKS, CDR2 YYEKEE (reference sequence). The CDR3 covers 14 residues. Trimming removed 0 bases from V and 6 bases from J, with 10 bases in between. The CDR3 DNA sequence: TGTGCCAGCAGCTTGGCCTCTGAGGTTCAGCCCCAGCATTTT. Amino acid sequence: CASSLASEVQPQHF.

The sample holds one count of this clone. The gene calls are TRBV5-1 and TRBJ1-1, with D possibly TRBD1 on 5 matching bases. In germline, CDR1 is SGHRS, CDR2 YFSETQ. The CDR3 totals 14 residues. The V end was cut by 4 bases, the J end by 0 bases, with 10 bases between. CDR3 nucleotide sequence: TGCGCCAGCAGCCTGGGACTCCTGAACACTGAAGCTTTCTTT. Amino acid sequence: CASSLGLLNTEAFF.

This rearrangement joins TRBV5-1 to TRBJ2-5; D remains ambiguous. CDR3 length: 13 residues. Trimming removed 0 bases at V and 5 bases at J, with 8 bases between. The V gene's germline CDR1 is SGHRS and CDR2 YFSETQ. The CDR3 nucleotides are TGCGCCAGCAGCTTGGCCGCCGGGGAGACCCAGTACTTC. Translated: CASSLAAGETQYF.

The gene calls are TRBV5-6 and TRBJ1-2, with a weak D call TRBD1 (6 bases). This CDR3 is built from 12 residues. CDR1 and CDR2 (germline): SGHDT, YYEEEE. V shed 3 bases and J shed 5 bases, with 8 bases lying between them. This chain's CDR3 is CASSSRGYGYTF. The CDR3, as DNA: TGTGCCAGCAGCTCAAGGGGGTATGGCTACACCTTC. Looking up the rest from reference TRBV5-6 and TRBJ1-2 gives the full variable domain: DAGVTQSPTHLIKTRGQQVTLRCSPKSGHDTVSWYQQALGQGPQFIFQYYEEEERQRGNFPDRFSGHQFPNYSSELNVNALLLGDSALYLCASSSRGYGYTFGSGTRLTVV.

This clone was seen a single time. The genes are TRBV7-3 and TRBJ2-7, with TRBD1 matching over 7 bases. J lost 4 bases, V lost 3 bases, and 6 bases had no gene match. The CDR3 contains 14 residues. Germline CDR1 and CDR2: SGHTA and FQGTGA. CDR3 sequence reads: CASSFSAGGYEQYF. The DNA of the CDR3 is TGTGCCAGCAGCTTCTCGGCAGGGGGTTACGAGCAGTACTTC.

The chain recombines TRBV29-1 with TRBJ2-5, with 9 positions matching TRBD1. This CDR3 contains 12 residues. V shed 7 bases and J 4 bases; nucleotides not matched to a gene: 4. Germline V gene sequence: CDR1 SQVTM, CDR2 ANQGSEA. Here the CDR3 reads CSADRGRETQYF. The CDR3 DNA sequence: TGCAGCGCCGACAGGGGGAGAGAGACCCAGTACTTC.

This clone came up once. The chain links TRBV4-2 to TRBJ1-4; TRBD1 matches at 10 bases. This CDR3 is 15 amino acids long. CDR1 and CDR2 (germline): LGHNA, YNFKEQ. With V trimmed by 3 bases and J by 6 bases, 4 bases remained unmatched. CDR3 protein: CASSHPGTGDEKLFF. CDR3 in DNA: TGTGCCAGCAGCCATCCCGGGACAGGGGATGAAAAACTGTTTTTT.

CDR3 in DNA: TGCGCCAGCAGCCAAAACACGGGGGCAGATACGCAGTATTTT. Protein: CASSQNTGADTQYF. The V gene is TRBV4-3, the J gene TRBJ2-3, with TRBD2 as a possible D gene (6 bases). The germline V gene encodes CDR1 LGHNA and CDR2 YSLEER. The CDR3 loop spans 14 amino acids. V lost 2 bases and J 4 bases, leaving 10 bases between the germline ends.

This clone was recorded a few times. The chain links TRBV6-5 to TRBJ1-1; D may be TRBD1 (5 bases). Trimming took 5 bases from V and 1 from J, leaving 11 bases between them. Germline assignment: CDR1 MNHEY and CDR2 SVGAGI. The CDR3 loop spans 14 amino acids. The CDR3 region has the DNA TGTGCCAGCAGTCGGGGGGAGGGGAACACTGAAGCTTTCTTT. Residues: CASSRGEGNTEAFF.

The chain links TRBV4-2 to TRBJ1-4, with TRBD1 matching over 9 bases. From germline, CDR1 is LGHNA and CDR2 YNFKEQ. The trim removed 0 bases at V and 7 bases at J, leaving 12 bases unmatched. This CDR3 contains 18 residues. The CDR3: CASSQDLATGGRSEKLFF. The CDR3 region has the DNA TGTGCCAGCAGCCAAGACCTCGCCACAGGGGGCCGAAGTGAAAAACTGTTTTTT.

The chain joins TRBV6-5 to TRBJ2-7, with 9 positions matching TRBD1. Trimming took 6 bases from V and 2 from J; bases not matched to a gene: 5. Germline V gene data show CDR1 as MNHEY and CDR2 as SVGAGI. The CDR3 sequence is 14 residues long. CDR3 amino acids: CASSGQGFAYEQYF. CDR3 sequence (DNA): TGTGCCAGCAGCGGACAGGGGTTCGCCTACGAGCAGTACTTC.

This rearrangement joins TRBV6-1 to TRBJ1-4, with D perhaps TRBD1 (6 bases). CDR3 length equals 17 residues. The germline V gene has CDR1 MNHNS and CDR2 SASEGT. Between the trimmed V and J ends, which lost 3 bases and 5 bases, there was a span of 19 bases. The CDR3, as DNA: TGTGCCAGCAGTGATCCCCTTGGGGGGGGGCTGAATGAAAAACTGTTTTTT. Translating gives CASSDPLGGGLNEKLFF.

Many counts were recorded for this clone. The CDR3 reads CASSLWQGGEKLFF. The DNA of the CDR3 is TGTGCCAGCAGCTTATGGCAGGGCGGAGAAAAACTGTTTTTT. The rearrangement uses TRBV11-2 and TRBJ1-4; TRBD1 might be the D (5 bases). CDR1 is SGHAT and CDR2 is FQNNGV in the germline V gene. CDR3 length: 14 residues. Trimming left V 2 bases short and J 8 bases short, with 12 bases between.

This sequence joins TRBV7-9 and TRBJ1-1; D is unclear. Trimming stripped 5 bases from V and 0 bases from J, with 4 bases between. Germline CDR1 and CDR2: SEHNR and FQNEAQ (reference sequence). The CDR3 is made up of 12 amino acids. CDR3 nucleotides: TGTGCCAGCAGCAACATGAACACTGAAGCTTTCTTT. This encodes CASSNMNTEAFF. Complete variable domain (other parts from reference TRBV7-9 and TRBJ1-1): DTGVSQNPRHKITKRGQNVTFRCDPISEHNRLYWYRQTLGQGPEFLTYFQNEAQLEKSRLLSDRFSAERPKGSFSTLEIQRTEQGDSAMYLCASSNMNTEAFFGQGTRLTVV.

The chain couples TRBV6-5 to TRBJ1-2; 8 positions agree with TRBD1. The ends lost 5 bases at V and 3 bases at J; junction bases unmatched: 2. Germline CDR1 MNHEY, CDR2 SVGAGI. The CDR3 runs 13 residues. The CDR3 nucleotides read TGTGCCAGCAGTCACAGGGGGGACTATGGCTACACCTTC. Translated: CASSHRGDYGYTF.

The chain links TRBV5-4 to TRBJ2-7, with TRBD2 identical over 12 bases. After removal of 4 bases from V and 3 bases from J, the junction contained 2 bases not matched to a gene. The CDR3 totals 14 residues. From germline, CDR1 is SGHNT and CDR2 YYREEE (reference sequence). The CDR3 loop reads CASSQTSGSYEQYF. DNA for the CDR3: TGTGCCAGCAGCCAGACTAGCGGGAGCTACGAGCAGTACTTC.

The chain combines TRBV3-1 (or the pseudogene TRBV3-2) with TRBJ1-6, with a tentative D call TRBD1 (6 bases). From germline, CDR1 is LGHDT and CDR2 YNNKEL (reference sequence). The CDR3 has 16 amino acids. The germline V and J ends were trimmed by 4 bases and 7 bases, with 17 bases remaining between them. The CDR3 nucleotides are TGTGCCAGCAGCCCCTCCTTGCCTACAGGGAATTCACCCCTCCACTTT. It specifies CASSPSLPTGNSPLHF.